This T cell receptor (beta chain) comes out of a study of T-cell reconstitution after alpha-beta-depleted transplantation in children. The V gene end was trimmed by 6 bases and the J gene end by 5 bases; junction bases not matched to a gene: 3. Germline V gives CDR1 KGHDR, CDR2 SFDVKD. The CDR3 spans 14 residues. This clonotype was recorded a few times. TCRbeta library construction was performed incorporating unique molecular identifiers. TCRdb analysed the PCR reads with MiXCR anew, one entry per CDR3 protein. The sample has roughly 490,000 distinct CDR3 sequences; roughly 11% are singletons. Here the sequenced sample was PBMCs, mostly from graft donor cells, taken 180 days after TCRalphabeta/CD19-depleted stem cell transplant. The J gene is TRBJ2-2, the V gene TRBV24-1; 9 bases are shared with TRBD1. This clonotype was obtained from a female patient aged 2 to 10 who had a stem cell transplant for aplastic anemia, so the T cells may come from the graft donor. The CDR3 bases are TGTGCCACCAGTACAGGGGGCTGGACCGGGGAGCTGTTTTTT. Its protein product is CATSTGGWTGELFF.